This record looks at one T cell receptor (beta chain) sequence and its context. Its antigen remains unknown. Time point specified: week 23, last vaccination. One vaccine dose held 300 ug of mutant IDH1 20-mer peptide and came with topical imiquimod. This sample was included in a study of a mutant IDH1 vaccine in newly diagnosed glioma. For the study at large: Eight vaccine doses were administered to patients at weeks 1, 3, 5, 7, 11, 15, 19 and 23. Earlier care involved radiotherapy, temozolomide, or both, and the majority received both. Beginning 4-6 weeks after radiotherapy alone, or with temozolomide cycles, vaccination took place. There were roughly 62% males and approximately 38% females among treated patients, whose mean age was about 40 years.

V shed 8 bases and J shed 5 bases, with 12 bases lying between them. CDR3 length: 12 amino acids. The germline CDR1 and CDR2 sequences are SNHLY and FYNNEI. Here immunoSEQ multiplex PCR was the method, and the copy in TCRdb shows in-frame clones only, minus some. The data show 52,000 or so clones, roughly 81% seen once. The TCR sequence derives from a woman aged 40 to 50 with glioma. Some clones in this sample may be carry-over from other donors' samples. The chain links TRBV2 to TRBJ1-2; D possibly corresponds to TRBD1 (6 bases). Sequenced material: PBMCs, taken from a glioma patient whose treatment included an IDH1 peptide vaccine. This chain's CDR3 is CASFRGAYGYTF. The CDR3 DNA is TGTGCCAGCTTCAGGGGAGCATATGGCTACACCTTC.